The clone carrying this T cell receptor beta chain was counted a few times. These data are taken from a study of blood T cell repertoires in COVID-19. In the study overall: The United States, Italy and Spain provided the acute and convalescent COVID-19 samples. PBMCs, B-cell-depleted T cells, or T cells provided the cDNA or gDNA that made up the material.

The participants were between roughly 18 and 100 years old and came from 24 US areas. In the source study's methods: Reference gene primer amplification gave nucleated cell count estimates. Only in-frame clones appear in the TCRdb table, and some are missing; sequencing was by immunoSEQ multiplex PCR. D and trimming were read from the DNA, whereas the V and J calls and clone size are those reported in that table. In the table there are 200,000 to 300,000 clones, approximately 83% of which are singletons. J was trimmed by 3 bases and V by 6 bases; bases with no gene match: 7. The CDR3 covers 15 residues. CDR1 MNHEY and CDR2 SVGAGI come from the germline V gene.

The material sequenced was PBMCs or T cells enriched from blood (not recorded which). The V and J genes are TRBV6-5 and TRBJ1-5; TRBD1 agrees at 8 bases. This sequence was found in a woman in her thirties or forties who had been exposed to COVID-19. The CDR3 DNA reads TGTGCCAGCAGCCCCGGGACAGGCTCCAATCAGCCCCAGCATTTT. Translated: CASSPGTGSNQPQHF.